This TCR beta chain appears in the sequencing data of a study of technical replicates of blood from a handful of donors. Clones were read by immunoSEQ multiplex PCR, and TCRdb kept only the in-frame ones, dropping some. The sample lists tens of thousands of clones; roughly 97% were seen once. The clonotype comes from a human donor in good health. The sequencing sample was made of T cells isolated from PBMCs.

CDR3 residues: CASSVSEDTEAFF. The DNA for the CDR3 is TGTGCCAGCAGTGTCAGTGAGGACACTGAAGCTTTCTTT. The V and J genes are TRBV6-1 and TRBJ1-1, with no clear D. Germline V gene data show CDR1 as MNHNS and CDR2 as SASEGT. The CDR3 loop spans 13 amino acids. Trimming shortened V by 4 bases and J by 3 bases, and 9 bases separated the two germline ends.